This T cell receptor beta chain was identified during a study of blood T cell repertoires in COVID-19. The overall study: Donors in the United States, Italy and Spain gave samples during acute or convalescent COVID-19. Sample material is recorded as cDNA or gDNA derived from T cells, B-cell-depleted T cells, or PBMCs.

Per the original data handling: From reference gene primer amplification, estimates of nucleated cell counts were derived. Generated by immunoSEQ multiplex PCR, the TCRdb table keeps only in-frame clones and is missing some. From that table come the V and J calls and clone size; the DNA was used to work out D and trimming. The table shows about 14,000 clones, with about 80% occurring only once. V was trimmed by 4 bases and J by 0 bases, leaving 10 bases between them. The CDR3 totals 14 residues. Germline CDR1 is LNHDA and CDR2 is SQIVND (reference sequence). The sample was peripheral blood. The TCR sequence derives from a man aged 65 to 85 with acute or convalescent COVID-19. The chain is built from TRBV19 and TRBJ2-7; D uncertain. CDR3 residues: CASSRTGISYEQYF. The CDR3 bases are TGTGCCAGTAGTAGAACCGGTATCTCCTACGAGCAGTACTTC.